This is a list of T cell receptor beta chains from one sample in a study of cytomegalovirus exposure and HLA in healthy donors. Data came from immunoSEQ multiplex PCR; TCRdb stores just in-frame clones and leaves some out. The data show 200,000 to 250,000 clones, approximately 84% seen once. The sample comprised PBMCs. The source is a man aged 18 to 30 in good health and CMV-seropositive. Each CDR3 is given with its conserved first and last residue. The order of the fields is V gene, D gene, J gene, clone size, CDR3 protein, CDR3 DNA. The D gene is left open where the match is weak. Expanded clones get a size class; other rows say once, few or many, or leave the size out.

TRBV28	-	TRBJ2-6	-	CASSHPRVTSGANVLTF	TGTGCCAGCAGTCATCCTCGCGTCACCTCTGGGGCCAACGTCCTGACTTTC
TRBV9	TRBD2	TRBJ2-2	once	CASSVGISGRSTGELFF	TGTGCCAGCAGCGTAGGGATTAGCGGGAGAAGCACCGGGGAGCTGTTTTTT
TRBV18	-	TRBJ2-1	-	CASSPRAGGQFF	TGTGCCAGCTCACCAAGGGCAGGAGGGCAGTTCTTC
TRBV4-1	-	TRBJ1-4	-	CASSQDGPRANEKLFF	TGCGCCAGCAGCCAAGATGGTCCACGGGCTAATGAAAAACTGTTTTTT
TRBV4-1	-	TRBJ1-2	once	CASSQDTLGYTF	TGCGCCAGCAGCCAAGATACACTCGGCTACACCTTC
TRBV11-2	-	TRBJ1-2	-	CASSLGPYAGYTF	TGTGCCAGCAGCTTAGGGCCCTACGCCGGCTACACCTTC
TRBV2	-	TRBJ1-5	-	CASSNPLGNQPQHF	TGTGCCAGCAGTAACCCTCTCGGCAATCAGCCCCAGCATTTT
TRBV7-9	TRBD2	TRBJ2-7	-	CASSPSGNYEQYF	TGTGCCAGCAGCCCTAGCGGGAACTACGAGCAGTACTTC
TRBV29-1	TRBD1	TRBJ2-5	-	CSASWTGGRETQYF	TGCAGCGCCTCGTGGACAGGGGGAAGGGAGACCCAGTACTTC
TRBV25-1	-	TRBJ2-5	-	CASSESNRVGETQYF	TGTGCCAGCAGTGAATCTAACAGGGTGGGCGAGACCCAGTACTTC
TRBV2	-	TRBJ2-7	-	CASSVGEVSEQYF	TGTGCCAGCAGTGTGGGGGAGGTTAGCGAGCAGTACTTC
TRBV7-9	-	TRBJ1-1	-	CASKQGRTEAFF	TGTGCCAGCAAGCAGGGGCGAACTGAAGCTTTCTTT
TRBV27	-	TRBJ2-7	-	CASSLFAGPSEQYF	TGTGCCAGCAGTTTATTTGCGGGGCCCTCCGAGCAGTACTTC
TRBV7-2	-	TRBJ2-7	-	CASSQVYEQYF	TGTGCCAGCAGCCAAGTCTACGAGCAGTACTTC
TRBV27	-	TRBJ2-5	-	CASSPLFPETQYF	TGTGCCAGCAGCCCTCTGTTCCCAGAGACCCAGTACTTC
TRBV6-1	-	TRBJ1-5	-	CASSEGGSDQPQHF	TGTGCCAGCAGTGAAGGGGGCAGTGATCAGCCCCAGCATTTT
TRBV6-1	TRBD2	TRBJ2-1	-	CASISRGGRDYEQFF	TGTGCCAGCATCTCTAGGGGAGGGAGGGATTATGAGCAGTTCTTC
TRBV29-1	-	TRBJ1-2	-	CSVEKGRGLGGYGYTF	TGCAGCGTTGAAAAGGGCAGGGGCCTGGGTGGGTATGGCTACACCTTC
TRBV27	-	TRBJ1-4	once	CASSSYGTSYEKLFF	TGTGCCAGCAGTTCCTACGGGACAAGCTATGAAAAACTGTTTTTT
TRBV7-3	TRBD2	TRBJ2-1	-	CASSLGSSGRLNEQFF	TGTGCCAGCAGCTTAGGGTCTAGCGGGAGACTAAATGAGCAGTTCTTC
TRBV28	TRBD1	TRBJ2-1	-	CASSLTGQGAYNEQFF	TGTGCCAGCAGTTTGACGGGACAGGGGGCCTACAATGAGCAGTTCTTC
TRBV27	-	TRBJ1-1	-	CASSPSGTPNTEAFF	TGTGCCAGCAGTCCCTCGGGGACACCGAACACTGAAGCTTTCTTT
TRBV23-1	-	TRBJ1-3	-	CASTRNTIYF	TGCGCCAGCACAAGGAACACCATATATTTT
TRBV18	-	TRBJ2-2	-	CASSPVGELFF	TGTGCCAGCTCACCGGTCGGGGAGCTGTTTTTT
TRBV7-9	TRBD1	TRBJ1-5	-	CASRPLGTGIDQPQHF	TGTGCCAGCAGGCCCCTCGGGACAGGTATTGATCAGCCCCAGCATTTT
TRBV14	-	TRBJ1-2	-	CASSHYGTDYGYTF	TGTGCCAGCAGCCACTACGGGACGGACTATGGCTACACCTTC
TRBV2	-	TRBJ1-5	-	CASSEEAENQPQHF	TGTGCCAGCAGTGAAGAGGCGGAAAATCAGCCCCAGCATTTT
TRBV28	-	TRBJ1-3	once	CASSLSAGNTIYF	TGTGCCAGCAGTTTATCTGCAGGAAACACCATATATTTT
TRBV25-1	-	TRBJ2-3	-	CASSPSGGGPIVRTQYF	TGTGCCAGCAGTCCCTCCGGAGGCGGACCCATCGTTCGAACGCAGTATTTT
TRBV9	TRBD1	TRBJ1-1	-	CASSGHLPGQGAITNTEAFF	TGTGCCAGCAGCGGCCACCTCCCGGGACAGGGGGCGATAACGAACACTGAAGCTTTCTTT
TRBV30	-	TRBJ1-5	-	CAWSPLGPYSNQPQHF	TGTGCCTGGAGTCCTTTGGGGCCTTATAGCAATCAGCCCCAGCATTTT
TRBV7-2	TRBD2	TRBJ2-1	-	CASSKAGGPDEQFF	TGTGCCAGCAGCAAAGCGGGAGGGCCCGATGAGCAGTTCTTC
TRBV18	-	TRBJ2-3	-	CASSLLGGLPESTDTQYF	TGTGCCAGCTCACTACTCGGAGGACTACCCGAGAGCACAGATACGCAGTATTTT
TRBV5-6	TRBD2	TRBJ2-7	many	CASSSPGGRWLGEQYF	TGTGCCAGCAGCTCTCCCGGCGGGAGGTGGCTCGGGGAGCAGTACTTC
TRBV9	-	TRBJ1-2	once	CASSVDPGNYGYTF	TGTGCCAGCAGCGTAGATCCGGGGAACTATGGCTACACCTTC
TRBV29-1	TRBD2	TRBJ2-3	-	CSVEEGLAFVTDTQYF	TGCAGCGTTGAAGAGGGACTAGCGTTTGTCACAGATACGCAGTATTTT
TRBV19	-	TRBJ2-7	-	CASSTGYSYEQYF	TGTGCCAGTAGCACGGGGTACTCCTACGAGCAGTACTTC
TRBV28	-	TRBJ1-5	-	CASSRMWGGRQPQHF	TGTGCCAGCAGCCGCATGTGGGGGGGAAGGCAGCCCCAGCATTTT
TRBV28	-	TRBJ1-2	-	CASSSLVRLGDYGYTF	TGTGCCAGCAGCTCCCTTGTTCGACTAGGAGACTATGGCTACACCTTC
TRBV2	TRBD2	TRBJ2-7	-	CASSGLAGGPGEQYF	TGTGCCAGCAGTGGACTAGCGGGAGGGCCGGGGGAGCAGTACTTC
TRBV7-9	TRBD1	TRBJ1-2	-	CASSGTGVQDYGYTF	TGTGCCAGTAGTGGGACAGGTGTCCAGGACTATGGCTACACCTTC
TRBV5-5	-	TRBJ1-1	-	CASSLSPLLGDSFF	TGTGCCAGCAGCTTGTCACCGCTGTTGGGAGATAGCTTCTTT
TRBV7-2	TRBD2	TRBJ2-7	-	CASSLVAGVYEQYF	TGTGCCAGCAGCTTAGTAGCGGGAGTCTACGAGCAGTACTTC
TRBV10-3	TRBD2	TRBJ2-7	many	CAISESGEGDYYEQYF	TGTGCCATCAGTGAGTCCGGGGAGGGAGACTACTACGAGCAGTACTTC
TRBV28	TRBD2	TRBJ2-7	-	CASSLDGTRGEQYF	TGTGCCAGCAGTTTGGACGGGACTAGAGGCGAGCAGTACTTC